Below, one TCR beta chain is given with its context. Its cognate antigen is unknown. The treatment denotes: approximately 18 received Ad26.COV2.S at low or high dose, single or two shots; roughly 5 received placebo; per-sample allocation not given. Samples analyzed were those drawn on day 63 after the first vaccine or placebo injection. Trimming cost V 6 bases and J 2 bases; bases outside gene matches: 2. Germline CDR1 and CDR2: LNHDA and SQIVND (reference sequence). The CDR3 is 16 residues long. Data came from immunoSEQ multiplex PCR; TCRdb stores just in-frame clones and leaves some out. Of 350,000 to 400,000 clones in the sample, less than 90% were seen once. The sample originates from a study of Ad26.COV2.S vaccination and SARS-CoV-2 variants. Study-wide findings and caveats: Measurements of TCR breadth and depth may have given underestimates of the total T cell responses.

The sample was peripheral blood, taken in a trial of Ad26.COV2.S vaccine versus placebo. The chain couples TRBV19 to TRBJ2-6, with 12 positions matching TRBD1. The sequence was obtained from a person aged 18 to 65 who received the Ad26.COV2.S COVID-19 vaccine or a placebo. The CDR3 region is CASSGTGGAGANVLTF. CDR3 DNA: TGTGCCAGTAGCGGGACAGGGGGCGCTGGGGCCAACGTCCTGACTTTC.